This T cell receptor beta chain was retrieved from a study of shared clonotypes between healthy human individuals. As defined, naive CD8 cells were CD45RO-negative and positively selected for CCR7, with terminally differentiated effector memory CD45RA+ cells excluded. With 3 bases clipped from V and 4 bases from J, the junction kept 10 bases outside the gene matches. This CDR3 is 17 amino acids long. The germline V gene has CDR1 SGDLS and CDR2 YYNGEE. Sorted-subset replicate PCR reactions were performed with roughly 200 ng DNA, corresponding to tens of thousands of T cell genomes. Using immunoSEQ multiplex PCR, the repertoire was profiled, and TCRdb retains in-frame clones only, with some absent. The data show about 750,000 clones, over 90% seen once. Whole-study results and caveats: Naive subsets, compared against memory subsets, generally had larger estimated richness values.

A word on this clone: Its antigen is unknown.

The sequence came from a man aged 25-45 years in good health. The source material was naive CD8+ T cells sorted from blood. The chain couples TRBV9 to TRBJ2-1, with 10 bases lining up with TRBD2. The CDR3 region is CASSDGAGTSVYNEQFF. The CDR3 coding sequence is TGTGCCAGCAGCGACGGAGCCGGGACTAGCGTTTACAATGAGCAGTTCTTC.